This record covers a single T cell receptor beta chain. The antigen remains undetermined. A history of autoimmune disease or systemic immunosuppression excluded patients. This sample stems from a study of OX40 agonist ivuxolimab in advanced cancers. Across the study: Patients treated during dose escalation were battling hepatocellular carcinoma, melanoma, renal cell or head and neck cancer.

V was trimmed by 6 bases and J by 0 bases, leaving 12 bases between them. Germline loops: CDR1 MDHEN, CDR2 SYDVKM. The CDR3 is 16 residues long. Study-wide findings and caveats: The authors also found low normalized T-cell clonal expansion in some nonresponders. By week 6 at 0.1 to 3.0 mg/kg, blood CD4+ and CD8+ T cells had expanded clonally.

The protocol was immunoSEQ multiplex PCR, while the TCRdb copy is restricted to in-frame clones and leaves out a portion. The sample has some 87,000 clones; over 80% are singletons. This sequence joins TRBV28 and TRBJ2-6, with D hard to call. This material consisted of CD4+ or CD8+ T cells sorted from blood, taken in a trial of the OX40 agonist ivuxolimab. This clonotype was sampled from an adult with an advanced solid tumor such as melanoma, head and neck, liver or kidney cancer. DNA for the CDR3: TGTGCCAGCAGAACCCACCGCTTCTCTGGGGCCAACGTCCTGACTTTC. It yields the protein CASRTHRFSGANVLTF. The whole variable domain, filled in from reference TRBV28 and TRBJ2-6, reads DVKVTQSSRYLVKRTGEKVFLECVQDMDHENMFWYRQDPGLGLRLIYFSYDVKMKEKGDIPEGYSVSREKKERFSLILESASTNQTSMYLCASRTHRFSGANVLTFGAGSRLTVL.